This T cell receptor beta chain originates from a study of blood T cell repertoires in COVID-19. Study-wide background: COVID-19 samples from acute and convalescent phases originated in the United States, Italy and Spain. PBMCs, B-cell-depleted T cells, or T cells were the source of the cDNA or gDNA that made up the material.

Authors' methods: How many nucleated cells were present was estimated from reference gene primer amplification. Libraries were prepared by immunoSEQ multiplex PCR; TCRdb keeps only in-frame clonotypes and omits some of them. Clonal size and the V and J genes are those of that table, whereas D and trimming came from the DNA. The sample contains 80,000 to 100,000 clones, roughly 79% of which appear only once. Per the germline V gene, CDR1 is SGHVS and CDR2 is FQNEAQ. The V end was cut by 5 bases, the J end by 5 bases, with 18 bases between. CDR3 length equals 15 residues. J is TRBJ2-5 and V is TRBV7-8; weak D call: TRBD2 (5 bases). This TCR was recovered from a human donor in a cohort sampled during active COVID-19. The sequencing sample was made of peripheral blood. CDR3 region: CASSQWTGNGETQYF. The CDR3 DNA sequence: TGTGCCAGCAGCCAGTGGACGGGAAATGGGGAGACCCAGTACTTC.